The 2 T cell receptor beta chains given below trace back to one sample, sequenced in a study of blood T cells in healthy people across ages. Combining a sample-barcoded 5' primer with a J-beta primer mix, a second PCR ran for about 6 to 12 cycles. One entry per CDR3 protein, called by TCRdb with MiXCR from the 5' RACE reads. The repertoire holds 2 million or so distinct CDR3 sequences, 40% to 55% seen once, with around 2.1% in the top ten. Specimen: blood. The receptors were gathered from a woman in her thirties or forties in good health.

This clonotype was recorded a few times. This rearrangement joins TRBV29-1 to TRBJ2-1; 10 positions match TRBD1. The length of the CDR3 is 16 residues. V shed 1 base, J shed 5 bases, and the junction held 8 bases outside the gene matches. Germline CDR1 SQVTM, CDR2 ANQGSEA. The CDR3 is CSVEVPGQGHNNEQFF. The CDR3, as DNA: TGCAGCGTTGAAGTTCCGGGACAGGGGCATAACAATGAGCAGTTCTTC.

Here the CDR3 reads CSARDTSGGPSTDTQYF. The CDR3 region has the DNA TGCAGTGCTAGAGATACTAGCGGGGGACCTAGCACAGATACGCAGTATTTT. This chain links TRBV20-1 with TRBJ2-3; TRBD2 matches at 11 bases. CDR3 length: 17 amino acids. CDR1 is DFQATT and CDR2 is SNEGSKA in the germline V gene (reference sequence). V was pared by 0 bases and J by 0 bases, with 5 bases of the junction left unmatched.